The next 32 T cell receptor beta chains were all read from a single sample in a study of T cells in Graves' hyperthyroidism and ophthalmopathy (dated by TCRdb to the late 2010s). Library preparation used multiplex PCR. The listed sequencing device is Illumina HiSeq 2000. The TCR beta CDR3 regions were amplified from the RNA transcripts. The TCR CDR3 was subjected to a first round of RT-PCR using the HTBI primer set and the Qiagen OneStep RT-PCR kit. Clones were called with MiXCR by TCRdb after fastp trimmed the public reads at Q25, and only in-frame beta chains were retained. For every CDR3 protein sequence, its rows merge into one entry that carries the most common genes and DNA. This sample lists around 600,000 distinct CDR3 sequences; 45% were detected once. Approximately 7.2% of the sample belongs to the ten largest clones. Specimen: peripheral blood or thyroid tissue (not recorded which). The receptors shown here come from an adult man with Graves' disease, either hyperthyroidism or ophthalmopathy (not recorded which).

About this clonotype itself: A much larger clone is a single base away; this may be a read error. The CDR3 spells CTSGTGYSNEQYF. The CDR3 nucleotides are TGTACCAGCGGTACGGGATATTCGAACGAGCAGTACTTC. The rearrangement links TRBV2 to TRBJ2-7; possibly TRBD2 for D (5 bases). CDR1 SNHLY and CDR2 FYNNEI come from the germline V gene. The CDR3 has 13 amino acids. The full variable domain, its missing parts supplied by reference TRBV2 and TRBJ2-7, is EPEVTQTPSHQVTQMGQEVILRCVPISNHLYFYWYRQILGQKVEFLVSFYNNEISEKSEIFDDQFSVERPDGSNFTLKIRSTKLEDSAMYFCTSGTGYSNEQYFGPGTRLTVT.

The chain links TRBV24-1 to TRBJ1-1; D is perhaps TRBD1 (5 bases). Germline CDR1 and CDR2: KGHDR and SFDVKD. V was trimmed by 7 bases and J by 11 bases, leaving 10 bases between them. The CDR3 extends over 10 amino acids. CDR3 protein: CATRRGVAFF. In nucleotides, the CDR3 is TGTGCCACCAGACGGGGGGTTGCTTTCTTT.

The table lists this clonotype with many counts. The rearrangement links TRBV12-3 or TRBV12-4 to TRBJ1-6, with D perhaps matching TRBD1 (5 bases). The CDR3 contains 15 residues. Trimming removed 5 bases at V and 7 bases at J, with 15 bases between. The CDR3 DNA follows: TGTGCCAGCAGTCCCACGCAGGGCCGAAATTCACCCCTCCACTTT. This gives the protein CASSPTQGRNSPLHF.

This clonotype was seen many times. The CDR3 DNA is TGCAGTGCCGCCGGGCACTCGAACACTGAAGCTTTCTTT. This codes for CSAAGHSNTEAFF. J is TRBJ1-1 and V is TRBV20-1; D remains unclear. Per the germline V gene, CDR1 is DFQATT and CDR2 is SNEGSKA (reference sequence). V lost 6 bases and J 1 base, leaving 12 bases between the germline ends. The CDR3 runs 13 residues.

The chain recombines TRBV7-2 with TRBJ2-7; 9 bases fit TRBD1. The length of the CDR3 is 15 residues. Trimming removed 6 bases from V and 3 bases from J; junction bases left unmatched: 9. Germline values: CDR1 SGHTA, CDR2 FQGNSA. CDR3 sequence (DNA): TGTGCCAGCAGTCGCGGGACAGGGTCCATCTACGAGCAGTACTTC. It encodes CASSRGTGSIYEQYF.

In regard to this clonotype: At one end the junction does not follow the germline gene, possibly because of a read error. The DNA for the CDR3 is TGCGCCAGCAGATTGGGACTAGCGGGGGACCGGGCCCGTGAGACCCAGTACTTC. Translated, it gives CASRLGLAGDRARETQYF. This chain joins TRBV5-1 and TRBJ2-5; the match to TRBD2 covers 14 bases. The CDR3 consists of 18 residues. Germline V gene sequence: CDR1 SGHRS, CDR2 YFSETQ.

The chain couples TRBV2 to TRBJ1-6, with D uncertain. Trimming took 1 base from V and 2 from J, leaving 9 bases between them. CDR1 and CDR2 from the germline V gene are SNHLY and FYNNEI. CDR3 length: 16 amino acids. This chain's CDR3 is CASSEGGVAYNSPLHF. The CDR3 DNA sequence: TGTGCCAGCAGTGAAGGAGGTGTCGCCTATAATTCACCCCTCCACTTT.

Ten or more counts support this clonotype. The chain carries TRBV29-1 and TRBJ2-7; D not resolved. This CDR3 is built from 14 residues. The V and J ends lost 6 bases and 2 bases respectively, with 17 bases between them. CDR1 and CDR2 from the germline V gene are SQVTM and ANQGSEA. CDR3 nucleotide sequence: TGCAGCGTGGTGGTTGGACCGGTGACCTACGAGCAGTACTTC. As protein: CSVVVGPVTYEQYF.

The rearrangement uses TRBV29-1 and TRBJ1-1; D not resolved. Trimming stripped 1 base from V and 5 bases from J, with 17 bases between. The CDR3 is 15 residues long. From germline, CDR1 is SQVTM and CDR2 ANQGSEA. This chain's CDR3 is CSVEARGETRTEAFF. CDR3 coding DNA: TGCAGCGTTGAAGCCCGGGGAGAGACTCGGACTGAAGCTTTCTTT. The whole variable domain, remainder taken from reference TRBV29-1 and TRBJ1-1, is SAVISQKPSRDICQRGTSLTIQCQVDSQVTMMFWYRQQPGQSLTLIATANQGSEATYESGFVIDKFPISRPNLTFSTLTVSNMSPEDSSIYLCSVEARGETRTEAFFGQGTRLTVV.

The gene calls are TRBV20-1 and TRBJ2-5, with TRBD2 matching over 9 bases. V dropped 3 bases and J dropped 5; count of bases not matched to a gene: 13. This CDR3 spans 16 amino acids. Germline CDR1 and CDR2: DFQATT and SNEGSKA (reference sequence). The CDR3 spells CSASGPSGTGRETQYF. In nucleotides, the CDR3 is TGCAGTGCTAGCGGCCCTAGCGGGACTGGGAGGGAGACCCAGTACTTC.

This clonotype was detected once. The J gene is TRBJ1-5, the V gene TRBV7-8; D may be TRBD1 (5 bases). There are 13 residues in the CDR3. In germline, CDR1 is SGHVS, CDR2 FQNEAQ. V gave up 6 bases and J gave up 3 bases, with 9 bases separating them. CDR3 nucleotides: TGTGCCAGCAGGGGGGGAACCAATCAGCCCCAGCATTTT. Amino acids: CASRGGTNQPQHF.

V gene TRBV5-1 combines with J gene TRBJ2-7, with a tentative D call TRBD2 (6 bases). The CDR3 is 15 residues long. The germline V and J ends were trimmed by 6 bases and 7 bases, with 23 bases remaining between them. The V gene's germline CDR1 is SGHRS and CDR2 YFSETQ. The CDR3 nucleotides are TGCGCCAGCACCGAGGGCGGGACGAACACCGGGGAGCAGTACTTC. Its translation: CASTEGGTNTGEQYF.

This clonotype was counted between two and nine times. At one end the junction does not follow the germline gene, possibly because of a read error. This chain uses TRBV5-1 with TRBJ1-5; D not certain. Per the germline V gene, CDR1 is SGHRS and CDR2 is YFSETQ. There are 13 residues in the CDR3. The CDR3 DNA is TGTGCCACAGCGGCTTATAGCAATCAGCCCCAGCATTTT. Translation: CATAAYSNQPQHF.

This clonotype showed up many times. V usage is TRBV24-1 and J usage is TRBJ1-1; D is possibly TRBD1 (5 bases). Germline CDR1 KGHDR, CDR2 SFDVKD. V lost 2 bases and J 4 bases, leaving 10 bases between the germline ends. The CDR3 runs to 14 residues. The CDR3 nucleotides are TGTGCCACCAGTGATTCGGTTGGGGGCACTGAAGCTTTCTTT. Translating gives CATSDSVGGTEAFF.

Details on this clonotype: A read error may account for a junction end that differs from germline. The chain uses TRBV29-1 and TRBJ2-7, with 9 positions matching TRBD1. The length of the CDR3 is 14 residues. The germline V gene has CDR1 SQVTM and CDR2 ANQGSEA. Here the CDR3 reads CSVAGTGSVDEQCF. DNA for the CDR3: TGCAGCGTCGCCGGGACAGGGAGTGTAGACGAGCAGTGCTTC.

Written as DNA, the CDR3 is TGCAGTGCTCCGGACATCACCTACGAGCAGTACTTC. Its protein is CSAPDITYEQYF. This rearrangement joins TRBV20-1 to TRBJ2-7, with a tentative D call TRBD1 (5 bases). Germline values: CDR1 DFQATT, CDR2 SNEGSKA (reference sequence). This CDR3 region has 12 residues. Trimming stripped 5 bases from V and 2 bases from J, with 10 bases between.

A word on this clonotype: Relative to the germline gene, one junction end is altered; a read error may explain this. This chain links TRBV7-3 with TRBJ1-1; 9 positions match TRBD1. This CDR3 contains 18 residues. Germline CDR1 SGHTA, CDR2 FQGTGA. CDR3 nucleotides: TGCGCCAGCAGCCAAGAATTTCGGACAGGGGTTGTTTTTGTAGCAGCTTTCTTT. Its protein product is CASSQEFRTGVVFVAAFF. The variable domain in full, completed from reference TRBV7-3 and TRBJ1-1, reads GAGVSQTPSNKVTEKGKYVELRCDPISGHTALYWYRQSLGQGPEFLIYFQGTGAADDSGLPNDRFFAVRPEGSVSTLKIQRTERGDSAVYLCASSQEFRTGVVFVAAFFGQGTRLTVV.

This clonotype was recorded many times. V and J are TRBV10-3 and TRBJ1-2, with 7 bases aligning to TRBD1. This CDR3 contains 14 residues. V was clipped by 6 bases and J by 0 bases; unmatched bases: 4. CDR1 is ENHRY, CDR2 SYGVKD, per germline. CDR3 sequence (DNA): TGTGCCATCAGAAGGGACAGTCCTAACTATGGCTACACCTTC. It yields the protein CAIRRDSPNYGYTF.

CDR3 nucleotides: TGCAGCGTTGAAGAGAGGGAGTATGGCTACACCTTC. Protein sequence: CSVEEREYGYTF. The chain recombines TRBV29-1 with TRBJ1-2; D is ambiguous. The CDR3 is 12 amino acids. Deletions cut 0 bases from V and 5 bases from J, with 7 bases between. From germline, CDR1 is SQVTM and CDR2 ANQGSEA.

There are many counts of this clonotype. The V call is TRBV19, the J call TRBJ1-1; 7 positions agree with TRBD1. CDR1 and CDR2 (germline): LNHDA, SQIVND (reference sequence). J gave up 1 base and V 4 bases, and 3 bases lay outside the gene matches. The CDR3 length is 14 residues. The DNA of the CDR3 is TGTGCCAGTAGTAACAGGGGAGGGAACACTGAAGCTTTCTTT. This sequence encodes CASSNRGGNTEAFF.

This chain joins TRBV29-1 and TRBJ2-7; TRBD1 agrees at 8 bases. This CDR3 contains 13 residues. Germline CDR1 SQVTM, CDR2 ANQGSEA. Unmatched junction bases numbered 6, after V lost 2 bases and J lost 6 bases. DNA for the CDR3: TGCAGCGTTGAACCCAGGGGGCGATCCGAGCAGTACTTC. This sequence encodes CSVEPRGRSEQYF.

Note on this clonotype: This may be a read error, as it is one base from a much larger clone. This sequence joins TRBV6-2 or TRBV6-3 and TRBJ1-6; possibly TRBD1 for D (5 bases). The germline CDR1 and CDR2 sequences are MNHEY and SVGEGT. CDR3 length: 16 residues. The CDR3 sequence is CATSAARGEYNSPLRF. The CDR3 DNA reads as TGTGCCACCTCCGCCGCCCGGGGGGAATATAATTCACCCCTCCGCTTT.

For this clonotype: Since no conserved phenylalanine or tryptophan closes the CDR3, a read error is the likely cause. This chain uses TRBV25-1 with TRBJ1-1; D unclear. CDR1 is MGHDK, CDR2 SYGVNS, per germline. The CDR3 covers 13 residues. Trimming removed 5 bases from V and 4 bases from J, with 11 bases in between. CDR3 sequence (DNA): TGTGCCAGCAGTAAAGGACTGATCACTGAAGCTTTCCTT. Its translation is CASSKGLITEAFL.

This clonotype was seen many times. The rearrangement uses TRBV15 and TRBJ1-1, with a tentative D call TRBD1 (5 bases). This CDR3 spans 14 amino acids. Trimming removed 0 bases at V and 6 bases at J, with 11 bases between. The germline CDR1 and CDR2 sequences are LNHNV and YYDKDF (reference sequence). CDR3 coding DNA: TGTGCCACCAGCAGAGATCGGGGCAGGGCTGAAGCTTTCTTT. As protein: CATSRDRGRAEAFF.

A word on this clonotype: A read error may be the cause here, since a much bigger clone is one base away. The chain combines TRBV7-9 with TRBJ1-2; D is undetermined. V dropped 1 base and J dropped 6 bases, with 9 bases sitting between them. The CDR3 sequence is 13 residues long. Per germline, CDR1 SEHNR and CDR2 FQNEAQ (reference sequence). CDR3 sequence reads: CASSLDGVDGYTF. In DNA, the CDR3 is TGTGCCAGCAGCTTAGACGGGGTAGATGGCTACACCTTC. The whole variable domain, remainder taken from reference TRBV7-9 and TRBJ1-2, is DTGVSQNPRHKITKRGQNVTFRCDPISEHNRLYWYRQTLGQGPEFLTYFQNEAQLEKSRLLSDRFSAERPKGSFSTLEIQRTEQGDSAMYLCASSLDGVDGYTFGSGTRLTVV.

Comments on this clonotype: A read error may account for a junction end that differs from germline. The rearrangement joins TRBV19 to TRBJ2-7; a possible D gene is TRBD1 (5 bases). The CDR3 contains 14 residues. Germline values: CDR1 LNHDA, CDR2 SQIVND (reference sequence). CDR3 loop: CASSIGAATYEQYF. The CDR3 DNA is TGTGCCAGTAGCATAGGGGCGGCTACCTACGAGCAGTACTTC.

This clonotype appeared once. This CDR3 reads CASTVPGRLQETQYF. In DNA form, the CDR3 reads TGTGCCAGCACCGTACCGGGACGGCTCCAAGAGACCCAGTACTTC. The chain combines TRBV2 with TRBJ2-5, with D perhaps being TRBD1 or TRBD2 (5 bases each). Trimming took 7 bases from V and 1 from J, leaving 16 bases between them. The CDR3 spans 15 residues. Germline CDR1 SNHLY, CDR2 FYNNEI.

The sample holds many counts of this clonotype. The junction differs from germline at one of its ends, possibly a read error. This sequence joins TRBV10-3 and TRBJ2-7; D uncertain. Looked up from germline, CDR1 is ENHRY and CDR2 is SYGVKD. This CDR3 region has 13 residues. CDR3 DNA sequence: TGTGCCAGCAGTTATGGCAGAGCCTACGAGCAGTACTTC. Translated, it gives CASSYGRAYEQYF.

The chain carries TRBV29-1 and TRBJ1-4, with D unresolved. Germline CDR1 and CDR2: SQVTM and ANQGSEA. Trimming stripped 1 base from V and 10 bases from J, with 16 bases between. This CDR3 is 14 amino acids long. The CDR3 DNA reads as TGCAGCGTTGAAGTGACGGGGATCCCTGGAAAACTGTTTTTT. This gives the protein CSVEVTGIPGKLFF.

Points on this clonotype: Since a much larger clone is just one base distant, this may be a read error. The rearrangement uses TRBV29-1 and TRBJ1-1; D possibly corresponds to TRBD1 (6 bases). The CDR3 contains 12 residues. Germline V gene data show CDR1 as SQVTM and CDR2 as ANQGSEA. Deletions cut 1 base from V and 8 bases from J, with 11 bases between. The CDR3 coding sequence is TGCAGCGTTGAAGGGGGGCGGGGGGAAGCTTTCTTT. This sequence encodes CSVEGGRGEAFF. The full variable domain, in which reference TRBV29-1 and TRBJ1-1 provide the parts outside the CDR3, is SAVISQKPSRDICQRGTSLTIQCQVDSQVTMMFWYRQQPGQSLTLIATANQGSEATYESGFVIDKFPISRPNLTFSTLTVSNMSPEDSSIYLCSVEGGRGEAFFGQGTRLTVV.

This chain joins TRBV7-9 and TRBJ2-6; 8 bases line up with TRBD2. The germline V gene has CDR1 SEHNR and CDR2 FQNEAQ (reference sequence). The CDR3 has 15 amino acids. V lost 5 bases, J lost 11 bases, and 11 bases stayed unmatched. The CDR3 DNA sequence: TGTGCCAGCAGCGAGGAGGCGGGAGGTTCCTACGTCCTGACTTTC. Residues: CASSEEAGGSYVLTF.

This clonotype was seen once. The rearrangement links TRBV9 to TRBJ2-7, with TRBD1 matching over 9 bases. The CDR3 has 17 amino acids. Losses at the gene ends were 2 bases for V and 0 bases for J; bases not matched to a gene: 9. The V gene's germline CDR1 is SGDLS and CDR2 YYNGEE. The CDR3 sequence: CASSVRDRETFSYEQYF. CDR3 sequence (DNA): TGTGCCAGCAGCGTCCGGGACAGGGAAACCTTCTCCTACGAGCAGTACTTC.